This T cell receptor beta chain is from a study of monozygotic twins with inflammatory bowel disease. This CDR3 has 16 residues. Making cDNA involved eight separate reactions per sample. TCRdb reanalyzed the 5' RACE reads and collapses them to one entry per CDR3 protein, without DNA. The listing records fewer than 450,000 distinct CDR3 sequences. Unfractionated whole blood yielded total RNA, and T cells were not sorted. Sequencing was done on a sample of blood. The sequence was collected from a human donor with ulcerative colitis or Crohn's disease, or a healthy co-twin of an affected twin (not recorded which). The V and J genes are TRBV12-3 or TRBV12-4 and TRBJ1-4; TCRdb selects TRBD1, and the lack of DNA leaves this call unchecked. CDR3 residues: CASSPTNPDRDEKLFF.